The 15 T cell receptor beta chains presented below share a single source sample, sequenced in a study of T-cell reconstitution after alpha-beta-depleted transplantation in children. Unique molecular identifiers featured in how the TCRbeta library was prepared. TCRdb independently ran MiXCR on the PCR reads; one entry per CDR3 protein. The profile shows 200,000 or so distinct CDR3 sequences, just under 6.5% of them singletons. This material consisted of PBMCs, taken before TCRalphabeta/CD19-depleted stem cell transplant. Every receptor here comes from a girl less than two years old with combined immunodeficiency, due to receive a stem cell transplant.

This clonotype was found many times. A much larger clone differs from this one at a single base, so this may be a read error. The chain recombines TRBV12-3 or TRBV12-4 with TRBJ2-2; TRBD2 agrees at 10 bases. The CDR3 is made up of 18 amino acids. As DNA, the CDR3 is TGTGCCAGCTGTTTAGCACTAGCGGGACTCATATACACCGGGGAGCTGTTTTTT. It encodes CASCLALAGLIYTGELFF.

The sample holds many counts of this clonotype. CDR3 sequence: CASSIGGDTGELFF. The DNA for the CDR3 is TGTGCCAGTAGTATAGGCGGGGACACCGGGGAGCTGTTTTTT. The J gene is TRBJ2-2, the V gene TRBV19, with a weak D call TRBD2 (6 bases). Trimming removed 1 base at V and 3 bases at J, with 6 bases between. This CDR3 contains 14 residues. CDR1 LNHDA and CDR2 SQIVND come from the germline V gene (reference sequence).

This clonotype was seen ten or more times. This rearrangement joins TRBV19 to TRBJ2-2, with unresolved D. This CDR3 spans 16 amino acids. V shed 7 bases and J shed 6 bases, with 21 bases lying between them. The germline V gene has CDR1 LNHDA and CDR2 SQIVND (reference sequence). CDR3 protein: CASTDWLRKNPGELFF. Written as DNA, the CDR3 is TGTGCCAGTACAGATTGGCTCCGGAAAAATCCCGGGGAGCTGTTTTTT.

This clonotype was observed at least ten times. This rearrangement joins TRBV6-2 or TRBV6-3 to TRBJ2-7; D tentatively fits TRBD1 or TRBD2 (8 bases each). Germline-derived CDR1 and CDR2 are MNHEY and SVGEGT. The CDR3 is 19 residues long. The V and J ends lost 6 bases and 2 bases respectively, with 29 bases between them. CDR3 sequence: CASRPTPGQDTSGPYEQYF. The CDR3 nucleotides are TGTGCCAGCAGACCAACCCCGGGACAGGACACTAGCGGACCCTACGAGCAGTACTTC.

This clonotype has at least ten counts. This chain joins TRBV19 and TRBJ2-3; tentative D call: TRBD2 (6 bases). This CDR3 is built from 13 residues. Trimming left V 5 bases short and J 6 bases short, with 12 bases between. CDR1 is LNHDA, CDR2 SQIVND, per germline (reference sequence). As DNA, the CDR3 is TGTGCCAGTAGTCCACCCCTAGCGGATACGCAGTATTTT. Protein product: CASSPPLADTQYF.

This clonotype was seen ten or more times. The V and J genes are TRBV7-9 and TRBJ2-1, with D tentatively TRBD2 (6 bases). Germline V CDR1 and CDR2: SEHNR, FQNEAQ (reference sequence). The CDR3 length is 15 residues. Trimming took 5 bases from V and 3 from J, leaving 14 bases between them. The CDR3 DNA is TGTGCCAGCAGCCCCCCCGGGACTGGCTACAATGAGCAGTTCTTC. Its translation is CASSPPGTGYNEQFF.

This clonotype has more than one count but fewer than ten. The chain joins TRBV6-2 or TRBV6-3 to TRBJ1-2; D not resolved. V lost 4 bases to trimming and J lost 4 bases, with 10 bases between them. The length of the CDR3 is 13 residues. Germline values: CDR1 MNHEY, CDR2 SVGEGT. The CDR3: CASSWTAIYGYTF. CDR3 coding DNA: TGTGCCAGCAGTTGGACGGCGATCTATGGCTACACCTTC.

In this sample, this clonotype turned up many times. The chain is built from TRBV9 and TRBJ2-1; D may be TRBD1 or TRBD2 (5 bases each). There are 12 residues in the CDR3. Trimming stripped 4 bases from V and 9 bases from J, with 11 bases between. Germline CDR1 and CDR2: SGDLS and YYNGEE. CDR3 nucleotide sequence: TGTGCCAGCAGCCAAGGGACCCTTGAGCAGTTCTTC. This gives the protein CASSQGTLEQFF.

Many counts were recorded for this clonotype. The rearrangement uses TRBV2 and TRBJ2-3; D might be TRBD2 (5 bases). Trimming pared 10 bases from V and 8 bases from J, leaving 19 bases between. The CDR3 extends over 13 amino acids. From germline, CDR1 is SNHLY and CDR2 FYNNEI. The CDR3: CATPTIFRGTQYF. The DNA of the CDR3 is TGTGCCACGCCCACCATATTTCGGGGTACGCAGTATTTT.

This clonotype was recorded once. A read error is possible here, since a much larger clone lies one base away. This chain links TRBV10-3 with TRBJ1-3; TRBD1 matches at 7 bases. The CDR3 is made up of 15 amino acids. From germline, CDR1 is ENHRY and CDR2 SYGVKD. As DNA, the CDR3 is TGTGCCATCACTGAGTCCAGGGGGACTGGAAACACCATATATTTT. It yields the protein CAITESRGTGNTIYF.

V gene TRBV27 combines with J gene TRBJ1-5; D unclear. Deletions cut 4 bases from V and 0 bases from J, with 10 bases between. Looked up from germline, CDR1 is MNHEY and CDR2 is SMNVEV (reference sequence). CDR3 length: 15 amino acids. The CDR3 loop is CASSSRTGSNQPQHF. The CDR3 nucleotides are TGTGCCAGCAGTTCCAGGACCGGTAGCAATCAGCCCCAGCATTTT.

As regards this clonotype: This clone may be a read error of a much larger clone one base away. The rearrangement uses TRBV12-3 or TRBV12-4 and TRBJ2-1; the match to TRBD2 covers 11 bases. CDR3 length equals 15 residues. Trimming took 8 bases from V and 6 from J; bases not matched to a gene: 9. The CDR3 DNA sequence: TGTGCCAGCTGTGTAGCGGGAGGGCTTTTCAATGAGCAGTTCTTC. This translates into CASCVAGGLFNEQFF.

This clonotype was observed at least ten times. This chain joins TRBV27 and TRBJ1-2; a weak D match, TRBD1 (5 bases). Germline lookup yields CDR1 MNHEY and CDR2 SMNVEV (reference sequence). Trimming removed 5 bases at V and 12 bases at J, with 22 bases between. CDR3 size: 14 residues. CDR3 loop: CASSTNAATGSNTF. The CDR3 bases are TGTGCCAGCAGTACTAACGCAGCTACAGGTTCTAACACCTTC.

This clonotype was recorded many times. This rearrangement joins TRBV7-3 to TRBJ2-1; D is possibly TRBD1 or TRBD2 (6 bases each). V shed 1 base and J shed 7 bases, with 23 bases lying between them. Germline CDR1 reads SGHTA; CDR2 reads FQGTGA. The CDR3 sequence is 18 residues long. The CDR3 region is CASSLIAETRGIGNEQFF. CDR3 nucleotides: TGTGCCAGCAGCTTAATTGCTGAGACTAGGGGGATAGGAAATGAGCAGTTCTTC. Supplemented by reference TRBV7-3 and TRBJ2-1, the full variable domain reads GAGVSQTPSNKVTEKGKYVELRCDPISGHTALYWYRQSLGQGPEFLIYFQGTGAADDSGLPNDRFFAVRPEGSVSTLKIQRTERGDSAVYLCASSLIAETRGIGNEQFFGPGTRLTVL.

This clonotype has ten or more counts. The gene calls are TRBV28 and TRBJ1-2; D ambiguous. Trimming took 2 bases from V and 0 from J, leaving 7 bases between them. Germline V gene lookup returns CDR1 MDHEN and CDR2 SYDVKM. This CDR3 has 14 residues. The CDR3 nucleotides are TGTGCCAGCAGTTTAGTTCAGGCTAACTATGGCTACACCTTC. It codes for CASSLVQANYGYTF.